This record looks at one T cell receptor (beta chain) sequence and its context. The antigen is not known. One end of the junction is discordant with germline, which a read error may explain. Sample-barcoded 5' priming and a J-beta primer mix drove a second PCR of about 6 to 12 cycles. Every cDNA molecule carried a tag from a template-switch adaptor bearing 12 random nucleotides. One entry per CDR3 protein results from TCRdb running MiXCR on the 5' RACE reads. The sample lists more than 800,000 distinct CDR3 sequences; around 30% were seen once. The source of the sample is a study of blood T cells in healthy people across ages. Study context: Template switching recovered approximately one barcoded beta molecule for every two T cells. Study results and caveats: Higher diversity and more naive CD4+ cells were features of long-lived donors, compared to aged donors.

The CDR3 length is 17 residues. CDR1 and CDR2 (germline): SGHTA, FQGNSA. Isolation of PBMCs gave at least 7 million cells per sample. The TCR comes from a woman at least 80 years old in good health. The sample was blood. V usage is TRBV7-2 and J usage is TRBJ1-6, with 11 bases matching TRBD1. As DNA, the CDR3 is TGTGCCAGCAGCTACCGGGACAGGGGGTGGGCGGATTCACCCCCCCACTTT. Translated, it gives CASSYRDRGWADSPPHF.